This TCR beta chain was found in a study of cytomegalovirus exposure and HLA in healthy donors. Findings and caveats of the study: Specificity of a few CMV-associated chains for CMV antigens was verified in vitro.

Germline CDR1 reads SGHDN; CDR2 reads FVKESK. Trimming pared 3 bases from V and 3 bases from J, leaving 7 bases between. This CDR3 is built from 13 residues. As to this clone: Its antigen remains unidentified.

The PCR ran on 60 Vbeta and 13 Jbeta primers. Generated by immunoSEQ multiplex PCR, the TCRdb table keeps only in-frame clones and is missing some. The repertoire includes about 81,000 clones, 77% of them detected once, and 2.5% to 3% sits in the top ten. The chain is built from TRBV14 and TRBJ2-3; D perhaps matches TRBD2 (5 bases). Specimen: PBMCs. The TCR originated in a man aged 50 to 59 in good health and CMV-seropositive. The CDR3 bases are TGTGCCAGCAGCCAGCCGGGGACAGATACGCAGTATTTT. Amino acids: CASSQPGTDTQYF. Supplemented by reference TRBV14 and TRBJ2-3, the full variable domain reads EAGVTQFPSHSVIEKGQTVTLRCDPISGHDNLYWYRRVMGKEIKFLLHFVKESKQDESGMPNNRFLAERTGGTYSTLKVQPAELEDSGVYFCASSQPGTDTQYFGPGTRLTVL.